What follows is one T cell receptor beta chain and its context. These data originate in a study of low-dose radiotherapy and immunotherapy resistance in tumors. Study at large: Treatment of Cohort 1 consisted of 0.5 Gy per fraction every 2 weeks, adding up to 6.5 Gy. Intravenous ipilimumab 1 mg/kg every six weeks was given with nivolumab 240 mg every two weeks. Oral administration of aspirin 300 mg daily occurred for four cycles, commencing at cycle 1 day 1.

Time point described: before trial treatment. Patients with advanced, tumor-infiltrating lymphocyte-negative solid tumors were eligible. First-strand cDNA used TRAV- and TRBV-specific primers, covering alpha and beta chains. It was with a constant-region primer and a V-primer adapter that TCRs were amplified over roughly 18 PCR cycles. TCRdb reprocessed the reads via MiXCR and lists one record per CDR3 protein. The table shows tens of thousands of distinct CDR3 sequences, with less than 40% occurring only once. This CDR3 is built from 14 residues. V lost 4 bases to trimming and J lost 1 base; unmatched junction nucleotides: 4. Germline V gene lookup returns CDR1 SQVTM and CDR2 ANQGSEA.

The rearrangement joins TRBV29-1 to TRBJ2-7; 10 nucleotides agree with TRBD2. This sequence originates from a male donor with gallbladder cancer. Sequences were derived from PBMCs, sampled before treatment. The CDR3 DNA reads TGCAGCGTTGGGACTAGCGGACGATCCTACGAGCAGTACTTC. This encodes CSVGTSGRSYEQYF.